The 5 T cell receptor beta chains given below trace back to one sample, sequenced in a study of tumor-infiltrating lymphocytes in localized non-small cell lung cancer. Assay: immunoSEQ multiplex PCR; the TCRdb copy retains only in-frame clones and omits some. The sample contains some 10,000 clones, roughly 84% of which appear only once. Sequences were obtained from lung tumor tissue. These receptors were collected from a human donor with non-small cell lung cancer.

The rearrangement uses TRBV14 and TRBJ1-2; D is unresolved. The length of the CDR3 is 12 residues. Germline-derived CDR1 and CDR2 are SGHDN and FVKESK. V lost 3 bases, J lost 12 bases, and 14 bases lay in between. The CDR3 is CASSQPPGGHTF. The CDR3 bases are TGTGCCAGCAGCCAGCCTCCGGGAGGCCACACCTTC. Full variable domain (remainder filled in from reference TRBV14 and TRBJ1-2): EAGVTQFPSHSVIEKGQTVTLRCDPISGHDNLYWYRRVMGKEIKFLLHFVKESKQDESGMPNNRFLAERTGGTYSTLKVQPAELEDSGVYFCASSQPPGGHTFGSGTRLTVV.

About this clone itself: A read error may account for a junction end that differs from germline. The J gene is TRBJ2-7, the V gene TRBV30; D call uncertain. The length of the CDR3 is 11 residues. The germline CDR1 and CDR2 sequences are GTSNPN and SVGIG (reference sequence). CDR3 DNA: TGTACCTGTTCCCCAGGTTCCGAGCAGTACTTC. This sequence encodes CTCSPGSEQYF.

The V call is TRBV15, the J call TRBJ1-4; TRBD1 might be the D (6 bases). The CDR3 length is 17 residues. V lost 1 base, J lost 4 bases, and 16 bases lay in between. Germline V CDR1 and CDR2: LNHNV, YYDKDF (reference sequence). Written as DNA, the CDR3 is TGTGCCACCAGCAGAGGTGGCAGGGGATCCAGTAATGAAAAACTGTTTTTT. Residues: CATSRGGRGSSNEKLFF. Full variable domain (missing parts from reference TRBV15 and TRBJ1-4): DAMVIQNPRYQVTQFGKPVTLSCSQTLNHNVMYWYQQKSSQAPKLLFHYYDKDFNNEADTPDNFQSRRPNTSFCFLDIRSPGLGDTAMYLCATSRGGRGSSNEKLFFGSGTQLSVL.

This CDR3 is CASSIVMGQKHF. The CDR3 DNA is TGTGCCAGTAGTATAGTGATGGGACAGAAGCATTTT. The rearrangement uses TRBV19 and TRBJ1-5; TRBD1 matches at 7 bases. The V and J ends lost 1 base and 14 bases, in that order; junction bases with no gene match: 5. This CDR3 is 12 amino acids long. CDR1 and CDR2 (germline): LNHDA, SQIVND (reference sequence).

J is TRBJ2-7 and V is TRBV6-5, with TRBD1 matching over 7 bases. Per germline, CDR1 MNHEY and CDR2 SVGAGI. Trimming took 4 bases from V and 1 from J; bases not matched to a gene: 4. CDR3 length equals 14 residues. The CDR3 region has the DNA TGTGCCAGCAGTTCCCAGGGGGTATCCTACGAGCAGTACTTC. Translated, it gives CASSSQGVSYEQYF.